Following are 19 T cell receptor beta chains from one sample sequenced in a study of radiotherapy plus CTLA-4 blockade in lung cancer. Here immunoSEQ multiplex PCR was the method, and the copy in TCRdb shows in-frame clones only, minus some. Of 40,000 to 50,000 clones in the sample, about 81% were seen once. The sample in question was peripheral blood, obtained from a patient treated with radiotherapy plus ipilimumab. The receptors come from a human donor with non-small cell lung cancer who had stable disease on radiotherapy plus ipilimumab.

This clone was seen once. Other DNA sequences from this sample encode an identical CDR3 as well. The CDR3 sequence is CAISLAGGSDTQYF. CDR3 DNA sequence: TGTGCCATCAGTCTAGCGGGAGGGTCAGATACGCAGTATTTT. The chain carries TRBV10-3 and TRBJ2-3; 12 bases align to TRBD2. Germline CDR1 is ENHRY and CDR2 is SYGVKD. The trim removed 5 bases at V and 4 bases at J, leaving 1 base unmatched. The CDR3 is made up of 14 amino acids.

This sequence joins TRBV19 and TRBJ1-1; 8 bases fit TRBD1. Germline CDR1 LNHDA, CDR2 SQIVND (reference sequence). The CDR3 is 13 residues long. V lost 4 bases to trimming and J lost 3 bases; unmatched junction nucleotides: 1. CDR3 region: CASSTTGDTEAFF. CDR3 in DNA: TGTGCCAGTAGTACGACAGGGGACACTGAAGCTTTCTTT.

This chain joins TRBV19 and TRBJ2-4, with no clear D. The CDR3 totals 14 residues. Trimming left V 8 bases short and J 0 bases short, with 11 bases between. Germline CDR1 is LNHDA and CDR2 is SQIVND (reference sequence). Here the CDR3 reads CASSLHVAKNIQYF. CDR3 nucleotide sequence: TGTGCCAGTTCCTTACACGTAGCCAAAAACATTCAGTACTTC.

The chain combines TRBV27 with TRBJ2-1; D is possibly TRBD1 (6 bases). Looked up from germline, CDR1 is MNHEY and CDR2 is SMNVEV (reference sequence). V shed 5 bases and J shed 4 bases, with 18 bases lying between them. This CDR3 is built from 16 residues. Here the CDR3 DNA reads TGTGCCAGCAGTACCCCCGGGTGGACAGTGTACAATGAGCAGTTCTTC. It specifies CASSTPGWTVYNEQFF.

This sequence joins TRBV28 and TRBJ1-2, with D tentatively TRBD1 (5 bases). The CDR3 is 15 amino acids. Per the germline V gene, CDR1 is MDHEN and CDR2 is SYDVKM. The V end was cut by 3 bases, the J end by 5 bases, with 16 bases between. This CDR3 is CASSFLPGTEYGYTF. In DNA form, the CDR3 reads TGTGCCAGCAGTTTTCTCCCTGGGACTGAATATGGCTACACCTTC.

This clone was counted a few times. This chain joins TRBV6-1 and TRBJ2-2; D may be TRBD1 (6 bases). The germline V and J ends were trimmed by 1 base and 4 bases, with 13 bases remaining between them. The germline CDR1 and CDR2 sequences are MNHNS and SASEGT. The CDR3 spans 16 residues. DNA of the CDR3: TGTGCCAGCAGTGAAGACAGGGTTTTGACCACCGGGGAGCTGTTTTTT. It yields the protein CASSEDRVLTTGELFF.

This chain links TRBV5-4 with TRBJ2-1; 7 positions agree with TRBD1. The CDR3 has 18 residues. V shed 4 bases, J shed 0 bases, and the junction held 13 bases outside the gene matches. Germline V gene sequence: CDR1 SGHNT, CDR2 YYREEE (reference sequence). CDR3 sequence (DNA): TGTGCCAGCAGCCAACCACGGGCCGGGACAGCCTCCTACAATGAGCAGTTCTTC. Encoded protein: CASSQPRAGTASYNEQFF. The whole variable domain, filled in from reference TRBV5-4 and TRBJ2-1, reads ETGVTQSPTHLIKTRGQQVTLRCSSQSGHNTVSWYQQALGQGPQFIFQYYREEENGRGNFPPRFSGLQFPNYSSELNVNALELDDSALYLCASSQPRAGTASYNEQFFGPGTRLTVL.

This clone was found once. CDR3 protein: CASSGIPKNIQYF. CDR3 DNA: TGTGCCAGTAGCGGGATCCCCAAAAACATTCAGTACTTC. The chain couples TRBV19 to TRBJ2-4, with D tentatively TRBD2 (5 bases). Germline V gene lookup returns CDR1 LNHDA and CDR2 SQIVND (reference sequence). The CDR3 has 13 residues. V was clipped by 6 bases and J by 2 bases, with 8 bases between them.

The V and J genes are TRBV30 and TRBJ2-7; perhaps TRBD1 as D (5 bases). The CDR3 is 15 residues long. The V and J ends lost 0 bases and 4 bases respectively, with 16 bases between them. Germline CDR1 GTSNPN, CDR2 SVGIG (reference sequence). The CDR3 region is CAWSVFPDKRYEQYF. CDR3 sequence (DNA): TGTGCCTGGAGTGTATTTCCGGACAAGAGATACGAGCAGTACTTC.

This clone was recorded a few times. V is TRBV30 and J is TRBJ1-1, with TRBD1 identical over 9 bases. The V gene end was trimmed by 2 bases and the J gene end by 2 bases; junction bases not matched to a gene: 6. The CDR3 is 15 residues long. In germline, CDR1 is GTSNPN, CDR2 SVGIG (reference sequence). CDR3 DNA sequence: TGTGCCTGGAGTAGGGACAGGGTTGGTAACACTGAAGCTTTCTTT. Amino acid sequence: CAWSRDRVGNTEAFF.

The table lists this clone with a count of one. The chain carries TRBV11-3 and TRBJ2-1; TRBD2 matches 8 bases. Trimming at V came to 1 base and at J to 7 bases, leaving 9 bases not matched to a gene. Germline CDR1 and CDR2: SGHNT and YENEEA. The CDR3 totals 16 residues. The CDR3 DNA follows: TGTGCCAGCAGCTTAGGACCTGGGACTAGTATAAATGAGCAGTTCTTC. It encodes CASSLGPGTSINEQFF.

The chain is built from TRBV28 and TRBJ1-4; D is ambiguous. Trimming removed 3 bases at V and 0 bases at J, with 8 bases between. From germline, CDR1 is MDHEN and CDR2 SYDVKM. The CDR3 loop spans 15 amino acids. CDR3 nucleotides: TGTGCCAGCAGTTTTGTTTCTGCAACTAATGAAAAACTGTTTTTT. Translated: CASSFVSATNEKLFF. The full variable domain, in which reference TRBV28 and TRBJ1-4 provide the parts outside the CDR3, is DVKVTQSSRYLVKRTGEKVFLECVQDMDHENMFWYRQDPGLGLRLIYFSYDVKMKEKGDIPEGYSVSREKKERFSLILESASTNQTSMYLCASSFVSATNEKLFFGSGTQLSVL.

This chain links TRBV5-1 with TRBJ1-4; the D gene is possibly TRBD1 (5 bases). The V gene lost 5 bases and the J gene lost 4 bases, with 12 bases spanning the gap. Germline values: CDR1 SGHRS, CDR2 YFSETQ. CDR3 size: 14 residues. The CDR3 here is CASSLGGNNEKLFF. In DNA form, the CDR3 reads TGCGCCAGCAGTCTGGGGGGGAATAATGAAAAACTGTTTTTT. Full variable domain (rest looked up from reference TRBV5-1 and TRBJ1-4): KAGVTQTPRYLIKTRGQQVTLSCSPISGHRSVSWYQQTPGQGLQFLFEYFSETQRNKGNFPGRFSGRQFSNSRSEMNVSTLELGDSALYLCASSLGGNNEKLFFGSGTQLSVL.

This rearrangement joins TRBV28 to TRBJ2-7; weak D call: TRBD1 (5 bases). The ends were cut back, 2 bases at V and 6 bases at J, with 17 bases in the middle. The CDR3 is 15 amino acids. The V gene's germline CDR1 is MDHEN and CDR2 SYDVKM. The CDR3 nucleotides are TGTGCCAGCAGTTTAAATTGGCAGGGTGGTGGCGAGCAGTACTTC. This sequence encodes CASSLNWQGGGEQYF. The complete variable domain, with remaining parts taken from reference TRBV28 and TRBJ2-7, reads DVKVTQSSRYLVKRTGEKVFLECVQDMDHENMFWYRQDPGLGLRLIYFSYDVKMKEKGDIPEGYSVSREKKERFSLILESASTNQTSMYLCASSLNWQGGGEQYFGPGTRLTVT.

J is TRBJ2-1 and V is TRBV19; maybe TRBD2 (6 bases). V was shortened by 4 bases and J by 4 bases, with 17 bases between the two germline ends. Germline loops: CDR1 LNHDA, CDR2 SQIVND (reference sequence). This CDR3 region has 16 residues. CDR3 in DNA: TGTGCCAGTAGTAGGGGGGAGGACTTTGCATACAATGAGCAGTTCTTC. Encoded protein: CASSRGEDFAYNEQFF.

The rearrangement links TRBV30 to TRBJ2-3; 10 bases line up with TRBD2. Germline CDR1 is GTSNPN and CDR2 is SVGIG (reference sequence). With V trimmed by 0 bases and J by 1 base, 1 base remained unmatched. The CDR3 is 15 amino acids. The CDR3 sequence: CAWSVLAGRTDTQYF. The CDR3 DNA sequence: TGTGCCTGGAGTGTACTAGCGGGGCGCACAGATACGCAGTATTTT.

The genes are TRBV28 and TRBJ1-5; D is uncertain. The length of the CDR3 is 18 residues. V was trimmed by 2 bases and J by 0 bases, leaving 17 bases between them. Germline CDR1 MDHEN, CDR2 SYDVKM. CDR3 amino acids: CASSLVLGPGYSNQPQHF. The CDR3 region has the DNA TGTGCCAGCAGTTTAGTACTGGGCCCGGGATATAGCAATCAGCCCCAGCATTTT. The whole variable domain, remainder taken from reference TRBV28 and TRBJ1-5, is DVKVTQSSRYLVKRTGEKVFLECVQDMDHENMFWYRQDPGLGLRLIYFSYDVKMKEKGDIPEGYSVSREKKERFSLILESASTNQTSMYLCASSLVLGPGYSNQPQHFGDGTRLSIL.

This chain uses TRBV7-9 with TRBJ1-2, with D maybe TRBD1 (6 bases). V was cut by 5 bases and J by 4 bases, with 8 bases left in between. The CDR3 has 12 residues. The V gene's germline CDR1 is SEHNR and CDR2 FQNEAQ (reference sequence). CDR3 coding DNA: TGTGCCAGCAGCGCAGGGGCCTATGGCTACACCTTC. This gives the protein CASSAGAYGYTF.

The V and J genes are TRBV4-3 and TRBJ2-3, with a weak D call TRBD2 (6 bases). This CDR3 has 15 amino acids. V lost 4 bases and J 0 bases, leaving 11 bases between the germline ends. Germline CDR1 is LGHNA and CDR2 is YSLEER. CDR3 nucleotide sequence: TGCGCCAGCAGCCCTGCGGGACGAAGCACAGATACGCAGTATTTT. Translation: CASSPAGRSTDTQYF.